This TCR beta chain was captured by sequencing in a study of vaccination and CD4 T cells after COVID-19. Study in general: Investigators took post-vaccine samples a median roughly 70 days after dose two, within a range of 14 to 241. Control cultures were given a CEFX pool, an HIV-1 Nef pool, or no peptide. Overlapping peptides covering the spike proteins of SARS-CoV-2, HCoV-NL63, HCoV-OC43 and HCoV-229E were added to stimulate cells.

Scientists ran DNA taken from cultured CD4+ T cells through the Oncomine TCR Beta short-read assay for sequencing. Via MiXCR, TCRdb re-called the PCR reads, giving one row per CDR3 protein. The table records thousands of distinct CDR3 sequences, 35% to 50% of them present only once. CDR3 length: 18 amino acids. Unmatched junction bases numbered 17, after V lost 0 bases and J lost 7 bases. From germline, CDR1 is MNHEY and CDR2 SVGEGT. Treatment: roughly nine-day PBMC culture with coronavirus spike peptide pools or control peptides (ViraFEST assay). The sample holds one count of this clonotype. Its target is not known.

V and J are TRBV6-2 or TRBV6-3 and TRBJ2-7, with TRBD2 identical over 8 bases. This receptor was obtained from a human donor who had recovered from COVID-19. Sequenced sample: CD4+ T cells from blood, cultured in vitro. CDR3 sequence (DNA): TGTGCCAGCAGTTACTCGAGGCAACTAGCGGACCCGGATGGAGAGCAGTACTTC. Translating it yields CASSYSRQLADPDGEQYF.